This TCR beta chain was identified in a study of blood T cells in healthy people across ages. A sample-barcoded 5' primer and a J-beta primer mix were used in a second PCR of about 7 to 12 cycles. In TCRdb, the 5' RACE reads were re-called with MiXCR into one record per CDR3 protein. This sample has roughly 1 million distinct CDR3 sequences; 20% to 25% occur once, and the top ten carry around 0.75%. Each donor supplied approximately 10 milliliters of peripheral blood. In germline, CDR1 is LGHDT, CDR2 YNNKEL (reference sequence). The V gene end was trimmed by 4 bases and the J gene end by 5 bases; junction bases not matched to a gene: 5. CDR3 length equals 16 residues. The same data also went into a second study, on T cells of mothers and their children. That paper adds: Sample barcodes and 2-4 random nucleotides came from the second PCR's M1S primer. Each child contributed approximately 2.9 million TCR beta CDR3 reads, while each mother contributed over 9.5 million.

The sequenced sample consisted of blood. This sequence joins TRBV3-1 and TRBJ2-3; 14 nucleotides match TRBD2. This receptor was taken from a girl aged 2-9 years in good health. CDR3 amino acids: CASSPRLAGGQDTQYF. The CDR3 DNA reads as TGTGCCAGCAGCCCCAGACTAGCGGGGGGGCAAGATACGCAGTATTTT.